This T cell receptor (beta chain) originates from a study of shared clonotypes between healthy human individuals. CDR3 length: 15 residues. V lost 6 bases, J lost 6 bases, and 15 bases lay in between. Germline lookup yields CDR1 MDHEN and CDR2 SYDVKM. Clones were sequenced by immunoSEQ multiplex PCR, and TCRdb holds only the in-frame ones, with some missing. Seen here are about 1 million clones, about 80% observed once, and the top ten hold approximately 1.5%. The receptor comes from a young man in good health. The chain uses TRBV28 and TRBJ1-6; D is possibly TRBD1 (5 bases). Sequencing used memory CD4+ T cells sorted from blood. Regarding subset: CD45RA-negative fraction. CDR3 protein: CASSRTWTTNSPLHF. As DNA, the CDR3 is TGTGCCAGCAGCCGCACCTGGACAACTAATTCACCCCTCCACTTT.